Listed here is a single TCR beta chain. In the original workflow: How many nucleated cells were present was estimated from reference gene primer amplification. The assay was immunoSEQ multiplex PCR, and TCRdb's table has in-frame clones only and misses some. V, J and clone size are those of that table, while D and trimming were read from the DNA. Here the sample spans about 140,000 clones, about four fifths being singletons. The sample comes from a study of blood T cell repertoires in COVID-19. For the study at large: From the United States, Italy and Spain came samples of acute and convalescent COVID-19. Sample material is recorded as cDNA or gDNA derived from T cells, B-cell-depleted T cells, or PBMCs.

Germline CDR1 and CDR2: KGHSH and LQKENI. The V and J ends lost 6 bases and 5 bases, in that order; junction bases with no gene match: 21. This CDR3 has 18 residues. This rearrangement joins TRBV18 to TRBJ1-1; 7 bases align to TRBD1. The clonotype was recovered from a human donor in a cohort sampled during active COVID-19. Input material: peripheral blood. CDR3 DNA sequence: TGTGCCAGCTCGCACAGGGGCTTAATGGAGGGGGCGAGAACTGAAGCTTTCTTT. Its protein is CASSHRGLMEGARTEAFF.